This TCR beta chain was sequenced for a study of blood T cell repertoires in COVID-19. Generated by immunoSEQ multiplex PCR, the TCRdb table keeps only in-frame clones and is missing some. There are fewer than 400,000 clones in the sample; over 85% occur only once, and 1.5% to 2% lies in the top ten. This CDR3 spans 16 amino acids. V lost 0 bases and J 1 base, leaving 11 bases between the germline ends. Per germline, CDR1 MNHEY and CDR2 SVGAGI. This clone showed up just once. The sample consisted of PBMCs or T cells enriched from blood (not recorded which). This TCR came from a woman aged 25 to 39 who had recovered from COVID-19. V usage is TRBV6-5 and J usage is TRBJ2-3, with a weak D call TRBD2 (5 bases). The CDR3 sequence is CASSYSTLGGTDTQYF. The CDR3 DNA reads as TGTGCCAGCAGTTACTCGACACTAGGCGGCACAGATACGCAGTATTTT.